This T cell receptor beta chain emerged from a study of vaccination and CD4 T cells after COVID-19. Study as a whole: Median draw time for post-COVID samples was 85 to 120 days post-diagnosis (range 35 to 161). The peptides that stimulated the cells were overlapping spike peptides from SARS-CoV-2, HCoV-NL63, HCoV-OC43 and HCoV-229E.

Treatment described: roughly ten-day PBMC culture with coronavirus spike peptide pools or control peptides (ViraFEST assay). It was before the COVID-19 pandemic (2011-2018) that the unexposed donor's CD4+ T cells were collected. Study-level results: A comparatively limited set of convalescent patients was examined, with no early post-infection timepoints.

The Oncomine TCR Beta short-read assay was what sequenced the DNA obtained from cultured CD4+ T cells. Genomic DNA was extracted from cultured CD4+ T cells. TCRdb analysed the PCR reads with MiXCR anew, one entry per CDR3 protein. The repertoire includes over 9,500 distinct CDR3 sequences, 30% to 40% of them detected once, and 20% to 25% sits in the top ten. This clonotype turned up a few times. Its cognate antigen is unknown. Germline CDR1 reads LNHDA; CDR2 reads SQIVND (reference sequence). The ends lost 7 bases at V and 10 bases at J; junction bases unmatched: 8. The CDR3 totals 13 residues. This chain connects TRBV19 to TRBJ1-5, with 9 bases fitting TRBD1. The specimen sequenced was CD4+ T cells from blood, cultured in vitro. This sequence was found in a human donor in good health. DNA for the CDR3: TGTGCCAGTAAAAGGACAGGGGTGCATCCCCAGCATTTT. It yields the protein CASKRTGVHPQHF.